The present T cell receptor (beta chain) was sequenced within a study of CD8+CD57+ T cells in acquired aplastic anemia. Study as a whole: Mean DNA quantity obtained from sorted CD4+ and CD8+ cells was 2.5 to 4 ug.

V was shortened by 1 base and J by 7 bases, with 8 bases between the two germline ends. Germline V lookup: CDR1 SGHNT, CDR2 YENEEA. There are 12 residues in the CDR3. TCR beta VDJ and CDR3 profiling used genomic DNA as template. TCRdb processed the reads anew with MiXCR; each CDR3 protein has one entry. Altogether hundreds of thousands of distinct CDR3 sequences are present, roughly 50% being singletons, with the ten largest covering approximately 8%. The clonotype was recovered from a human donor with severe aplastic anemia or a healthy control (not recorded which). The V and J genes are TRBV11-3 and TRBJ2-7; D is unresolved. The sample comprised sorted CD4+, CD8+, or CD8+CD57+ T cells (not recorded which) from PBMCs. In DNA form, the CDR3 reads TGTGCCAGCAGCTTAGCCCCTCCGGAGCAGTACTTC. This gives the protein CASSLAPPEQYF.